This T cell receptor beta chain is from a study of T cell responses to AZD1222 COVID-19 vaccine. General study findings and limits: Donors in the cohort were predominantly white British and more often female, and clonal diversity was possibly underestimated. The study identified only five or six AZD1222 recipients as seropositive at baseline. Spike-specific TCR breadth and depth grew following two AZD1222 doses.

The germline V gene has CDR1 SGHDT and CDR2 YYEEEE. The CDR3 totals 13 residues. V was shortened by 4 bases and J by 7 bases, with 12 bases between the two germline ends. Using immunoSEQ multiplex PCR, the repertoire was profiled, and TCRdb retains in-frame clones only, with some absent. The sample records 90,000 to 110,000 clones, 89% being singletons. Note on this clone: Its target is unknown.

Investigators merged groups given second doses at roughly 4 or roughly 12 weeks. The receptor was derived from an adult who received the AZD1222 COVID-19 vaccine. Sample: peripheral blood, taken 28 days after the second AZD1222 dose. The V and J genes are TRBV5-6 and TRBJ2-1; D uncertain. The CDR3 loop reads CASSVAGRNEQFF. As DNA, the CDR3 is TGTGCCAGCAGCGTGGCTGGAAGGAATGAGCAGTTCTTC.